What follows is one TCR beta chain and its context. The antigen it binds to is not known. No base quality values were provided; no much bigger clone lies one nucleotide off. A MiSeq instrument was used for deep resolution sequencing, which targeted depths ranging from 1 in 1 million up to 1 in 200,000 T cells, with coverage averaging 10x for each clonotype. TCR beta libraries were generated with the immunoSEQ hsTCRB Kit. The paper's data handling went like this. ImmunoSEQ Data Assistant and ImmunoSEQ Analyzer were used for data analysis, and V, D and J genes were assigned according to IMGT definitions. Clonality, with values ranging from 0 to 1, was calculated as one minus the normalized Shannon entropy of productive rearrangement frequencies. Public clonotype analysis was restricted to overrepresented clonotypes comprising at least 0.05% of each patient's repertoire. Fewer than 15 age-matched healthy donor repertoires from immuneACCESS served as clonality controls. Sourced from immuneACCESS, this table was stored by TCRdb with only in-frame sequences that have V and J called. A share of the clones is absent; for the studies checked, an unresolved V gene accounts for under half, and the remainder has no known explanation. D and trimming were read from the DNA, whereas the V and J calls and clone size are those reported in that table. Within this sample are roughly 250,000 clones, with 70% of them counted one time only. The ten biggest clones cover 15% of the sample.

The data were obtained in a study of cytotoxic CD8 clonotypes in ibrutinib-treated CLL listed by TCRdb under 2021. About the study as a whole: The cohort had some eleven relapsed/refractory and around 14 treatment-naive patients; approximately 18 were IGHV unmutated. Longitudinal samples were available for about 30% of the roughly 86 trial participants. Patients were still on ibrutinib when every remission and progressive disease sample was collected. Cryopreserved peripheral blood mononuclear cells were collected at three points: before therapy, at response, and at either sustained remission or disease progression. The response samples were drawn at a median of roughly twelve months into treatment, with a range of about 6 to 36 months. Partial responses were observed in roughly 25 patients and complete responses in 2; after a median follow-up of roughly 62 months, remission was maintained in around 14 patients and progression was observed in roughly twelve. An average of roughly 270,000 productive templates and some 99,000 productive rearrangements was obtained per sample.

The time point label corresponds to: 20 to 25 months on ibrutinib. Roughly 2 micrograms of genomic DNA were extracted from cryopreserved PBMCs for TCR beta library preparation. Longitudinal blood samples from CLL patients receiving ibrutinib monotherapy were subjected to high-throughput TCR beta sequencing. The patients took part in an open-label, single-center phase 2 trial of ibrutinib monotherapy. General conclusions and limits of the study: Baseline clonality exceeded that of age-matched healthy donors and correlated strongly with circulating CD8+ T-cell counts. At ibrutinib response clonality went up, during sustained remission it held steady, and at progression it dropped back toward baseline. Public clonotypes were found to be uncommon and were observed to contract or remain stable during treatment; the increase in clonality was shown to reflect expansion of private clonotypes at ibrutinib response. Sustained-remission and progressing patients did not have matched sampling times, and lymph node repertoires were not examined.

This TCR was recovered from a human donor with chronic lymphocytic leukemia. Sequencing used PBMCs, obtained after 24 months of ibrutinib treatment.

The CDR3 here reads CASSMGLAGEVDTQYF. The DNA sequence follows: TGTGCCAGCAGCATGGGACTAGCGGGAGAGGTAGATACGCAGTATTTT. Recombination connected TRBV7-3 to TRBJ2-3, with 14 bases in between that match TRBD2. As encoded in the germline V gene, CDR1 is SGHTA while CDR2 is FQGTGA. The CDR3, cysteine through phenylalanine, is 16 amino acids long. Just the 48-base CDR3 DNA is kept, in frame starting at base 1. Compared with germline, V lacks 5 bases and J lacks 5 bases; bases without a gene match: 6.